The clone carrying this T cell receptor (beta chain) was observed a few times. Its antigen remains unknown. The data were taken from a study of CD8+CD57+ T cells in acquired aplastic anemia. On the study more broadly: Sorted CD4+ and CD8+ cells yielded DNA averaging roughly 3.3 ug. General study findings and limits: Patients versus controls showed no significant CD8+ Simpson's diversity difference. Twenty-nine CD8+ CDR3 sequences were shared between patients and controls.

Only patients with CD8+CD57+ cell expansion on flow cytometry were chosen for sequencing. No therapy was given to patients before blood sampling. Investigators profiled TCR beta VDJ and CDR3 from genomic DNA template. Each CDR3 protein is one row after TCRdb ran MiXCR on the reads. The sample lists under 500,000 distinct CDR3 sequences; around 30% were seen once. The CDR3 covers 16 residues. Germline CDR1 LGHDT, CDR2 YNNKEL (reference sequence). V was cut by 0 bases and J by 0 bases, with 11 bases left in between. This chain links TRBV3-1 with TRBJ1-2, with D tentatively TRBD1 (5 bases). The TCR comes from a human donor with aplastic anemia. The source material was sorted CD4+, CD8+, or CD8+CD57+ T cells (not recorded which) from PBMCs. The CDR3 loop reads CASSQEGQSANYGYTF. CDR3 DNA sequence: TGTGCCAGCAGCCAAGAGGGGCAGTCAGCTAACTATGGCTACACCTTC.